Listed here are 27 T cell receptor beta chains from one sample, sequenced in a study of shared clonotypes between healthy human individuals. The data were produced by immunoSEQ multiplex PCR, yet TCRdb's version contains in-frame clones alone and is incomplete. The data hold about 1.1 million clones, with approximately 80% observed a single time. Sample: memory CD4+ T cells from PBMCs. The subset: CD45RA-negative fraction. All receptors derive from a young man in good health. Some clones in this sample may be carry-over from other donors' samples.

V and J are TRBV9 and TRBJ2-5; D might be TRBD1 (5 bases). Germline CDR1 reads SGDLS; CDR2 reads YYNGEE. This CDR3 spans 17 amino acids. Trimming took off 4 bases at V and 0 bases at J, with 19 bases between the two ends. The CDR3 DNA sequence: TGTGCCAGCAGCAAGGGGATGGGCCGTACATACCAAGAGACCCAGTACTTC. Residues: CASSKGMGRTYQETQYF.

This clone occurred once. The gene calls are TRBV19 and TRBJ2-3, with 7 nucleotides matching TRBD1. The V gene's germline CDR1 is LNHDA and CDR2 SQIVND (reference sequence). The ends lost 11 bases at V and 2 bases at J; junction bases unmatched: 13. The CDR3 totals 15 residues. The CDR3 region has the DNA TGTGCCCAGACCTCTGACAGGGAGTTCACAGATACGCAGTATTTT. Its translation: CAQTSDREFTDTQYF.

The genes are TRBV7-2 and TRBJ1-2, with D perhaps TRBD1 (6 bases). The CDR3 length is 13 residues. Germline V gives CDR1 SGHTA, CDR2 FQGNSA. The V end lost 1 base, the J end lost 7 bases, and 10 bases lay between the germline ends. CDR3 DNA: TGTGCCAGCAGCTTAGACAGGGTTAGTGGCTACACCTTC. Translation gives CASSLDRVSGYTF.

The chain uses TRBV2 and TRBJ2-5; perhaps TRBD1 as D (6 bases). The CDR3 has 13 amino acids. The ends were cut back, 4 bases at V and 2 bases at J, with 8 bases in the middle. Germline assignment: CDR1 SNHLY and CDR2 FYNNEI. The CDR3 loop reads CASSGQAQETQYF. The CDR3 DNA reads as TGTGCCAGCAGTGGACAGGCTCAAGAGACCCAGTACTTC.

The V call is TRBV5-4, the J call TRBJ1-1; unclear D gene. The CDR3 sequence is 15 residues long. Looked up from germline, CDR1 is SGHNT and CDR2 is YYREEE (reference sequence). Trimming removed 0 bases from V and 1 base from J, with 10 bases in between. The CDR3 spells CASSLAFGQNTEAFF. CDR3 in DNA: TGTGCCAGCAGCTTGGCTTTCGGCCAGAACACTGAAGCTTTCTTT.

CDR3 in amino acids: CASSFNTDTQYF. The CDR3, as DNA: TGTGCCAGCTCCTTCAACACAGATACGCAGTATTTT. This chain connects TRBV18 to TRBJ2-3; D is undetermined. The CDR3 extends over 12 amino acids. CDR1 is KGHSH, CDR2 LQKENI, per germline. Trimming took off 6 bases at V and 2 bases at J, with 6 bases between the two ends.

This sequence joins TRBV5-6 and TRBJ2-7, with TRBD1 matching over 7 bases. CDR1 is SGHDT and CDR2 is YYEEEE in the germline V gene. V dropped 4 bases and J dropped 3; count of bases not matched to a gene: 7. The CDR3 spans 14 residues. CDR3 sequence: CASSAGQEIYEQYF. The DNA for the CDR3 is TGTGCCAGCAGCGCTGGACAGGAGATCTACGAGCAGTACTTC.

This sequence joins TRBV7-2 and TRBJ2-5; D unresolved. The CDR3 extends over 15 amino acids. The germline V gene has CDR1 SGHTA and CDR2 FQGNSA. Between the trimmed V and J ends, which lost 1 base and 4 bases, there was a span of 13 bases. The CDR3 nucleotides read TGTGCCAGCAGCTTAGAGGCAGCGCCCAGAGAGACCCAGTACTTC. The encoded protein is CASSLEAAPRETQYF.

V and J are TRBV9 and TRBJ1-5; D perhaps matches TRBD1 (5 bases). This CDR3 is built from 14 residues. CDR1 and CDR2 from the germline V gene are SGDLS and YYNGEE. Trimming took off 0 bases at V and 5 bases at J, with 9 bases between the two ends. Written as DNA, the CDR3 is TGTGCCAGCAGCGTAGGAGACAGATATCAGCCCCAGCATTTT. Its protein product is CASSVGDRYQPQHF. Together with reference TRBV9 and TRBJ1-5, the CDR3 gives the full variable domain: DSGVTQTPKHLITATGQRVTLRCSPRSGDLSVYWYQQSLDQGLQFLIQYYNGEERAKGNILERFSAQQFPDLHSELNLSSLELGDSALYFCASSVGDRYQPQHFGDGTRLSIL.

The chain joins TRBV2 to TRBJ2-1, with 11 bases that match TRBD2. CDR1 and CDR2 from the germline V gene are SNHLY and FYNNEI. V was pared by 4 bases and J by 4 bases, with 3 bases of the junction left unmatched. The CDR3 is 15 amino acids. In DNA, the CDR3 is TGTGCCAGCAGTGCGACTAGCGGGACTTACAATGAGCAGTTCTTC. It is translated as CASSATSGTYNEQFF.

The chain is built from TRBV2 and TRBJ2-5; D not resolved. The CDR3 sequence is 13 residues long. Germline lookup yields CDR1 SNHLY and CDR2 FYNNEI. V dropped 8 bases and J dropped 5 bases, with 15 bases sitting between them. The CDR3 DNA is TGTGCCAGCGGCTTTGTCGGAGAGGAGACCCAGTACTTC. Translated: CASGFVGEETQYF. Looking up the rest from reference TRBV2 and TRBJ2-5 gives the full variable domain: EPEVTQTPSHQVTQMGQEVILRCVPISNHLYFYWYRQILGQKVEFLVSFYNNEISEKSEIFDDQFSVERPDGSNFTLKIRSTKLEDSAMYFCASGFVGEETQYFGPGTRLLVL.

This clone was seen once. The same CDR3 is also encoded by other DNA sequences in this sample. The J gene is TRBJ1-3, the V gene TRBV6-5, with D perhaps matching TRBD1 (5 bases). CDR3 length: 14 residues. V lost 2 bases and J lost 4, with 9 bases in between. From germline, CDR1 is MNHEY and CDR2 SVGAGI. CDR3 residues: CASSYPGSGNTIYF. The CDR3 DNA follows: TGTGCCAGCAGTTACCCAGGGTCCGGAAACACCATATATTTT.

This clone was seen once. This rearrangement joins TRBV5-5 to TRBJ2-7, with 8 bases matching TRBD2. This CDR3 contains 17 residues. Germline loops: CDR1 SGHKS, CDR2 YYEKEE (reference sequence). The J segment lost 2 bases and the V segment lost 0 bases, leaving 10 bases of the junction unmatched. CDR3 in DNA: TGTGCCAGCAGCTTGGTCTCAGGTAGCGGGACGACCTACGAGCAGTACTTC. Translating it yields CASSLVSGSGTTYEQYF.

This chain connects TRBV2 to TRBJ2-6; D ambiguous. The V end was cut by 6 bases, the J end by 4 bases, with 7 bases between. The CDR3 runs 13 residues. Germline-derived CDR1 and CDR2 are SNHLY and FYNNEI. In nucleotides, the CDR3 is TGTGCCAGCAGCCCCCAGGGGGCCAACGTCCTGACTTTC. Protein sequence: CASSPQGANVLTF.

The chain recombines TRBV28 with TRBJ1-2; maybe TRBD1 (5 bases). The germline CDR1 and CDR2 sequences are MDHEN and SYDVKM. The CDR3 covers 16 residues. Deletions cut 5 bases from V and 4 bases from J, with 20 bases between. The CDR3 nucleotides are TGTGCCAGCAGTACCCGGGACCGGAGGGGATCCTATGGCTACACCTTC. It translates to CASSTRDRRGSYGYTF.

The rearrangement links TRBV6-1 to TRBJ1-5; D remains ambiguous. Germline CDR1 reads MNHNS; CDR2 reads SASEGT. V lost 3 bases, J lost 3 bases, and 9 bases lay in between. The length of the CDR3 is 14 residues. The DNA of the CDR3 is TGTGCCAGCAGTGACTCGACACTCAATCAGCCCCAGCATTTT. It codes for CASSDSTLNQPQHF.

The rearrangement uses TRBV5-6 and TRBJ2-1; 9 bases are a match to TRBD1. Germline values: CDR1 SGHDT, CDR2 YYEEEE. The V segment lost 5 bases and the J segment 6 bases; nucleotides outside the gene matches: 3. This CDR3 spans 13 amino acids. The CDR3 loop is CASRDRGSNEQFF. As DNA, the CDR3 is TGTGCCAGCAGGGACAGGGGCTCCAATGAGCAGTTCTTC.

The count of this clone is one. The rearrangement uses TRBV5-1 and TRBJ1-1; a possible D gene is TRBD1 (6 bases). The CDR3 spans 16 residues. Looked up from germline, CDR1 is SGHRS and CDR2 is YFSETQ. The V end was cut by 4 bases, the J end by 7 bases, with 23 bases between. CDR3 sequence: CASSPLSGRGQGEAFF. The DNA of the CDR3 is TGCGCCAGCAGCCCTTTATCGGGCAGGGGCCAGGGTGAAGCTTTCTTT.

Here the CDR3 reads CASSQAAVGESYTQYF. The CDR3 nucleotides read TGCGCCAGCAGCCAAGCAGCCGTGGGAGAATCATATACGCAGTATTTT. The chain has TRBV4-3 and TRBJ2-3, with a possible D match to TRBD2 (5 bases). Germline V CDR1 and CDR2: LGHNA, YSLEER. CDR3 size: 16 residues. The V and J ends lost 1 base and 7 bases respectively, with 18 bases between them.

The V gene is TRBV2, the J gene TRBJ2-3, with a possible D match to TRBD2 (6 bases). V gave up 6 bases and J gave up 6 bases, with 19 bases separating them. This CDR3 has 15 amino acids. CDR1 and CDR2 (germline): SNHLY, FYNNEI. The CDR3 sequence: CASRVSGASSDTQYF. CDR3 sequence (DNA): TGTGCCAGCAGGGTATCGGGAGCCTCGTCGGATACGCAGTATTTT.

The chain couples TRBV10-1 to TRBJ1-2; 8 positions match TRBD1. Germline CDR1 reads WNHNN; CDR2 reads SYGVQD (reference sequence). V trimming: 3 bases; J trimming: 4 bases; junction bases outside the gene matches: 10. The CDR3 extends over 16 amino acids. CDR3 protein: CASSEGTGFHGYGYTF. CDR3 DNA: TGCGCCAGCAGTGAAGGGACAGGTTTCCACGGCTATGGCTACACCTTC.

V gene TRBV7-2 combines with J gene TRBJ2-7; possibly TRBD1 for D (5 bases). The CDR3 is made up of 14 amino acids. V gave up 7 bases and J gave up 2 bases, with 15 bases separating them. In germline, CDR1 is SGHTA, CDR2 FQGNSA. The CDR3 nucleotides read TGTGCCAGCACCCCGCAGGGTGGGCCCTACGAGCAGTACTTC. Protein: CASTPQGGPYEQYF. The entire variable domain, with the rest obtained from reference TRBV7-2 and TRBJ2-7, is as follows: GAGVSQSPSNKVTEKGKDVELRCDPISGHTALYWYRQSLGQGLEFLIYFQGNSAPDKSGLPSDRFSAERTGGSVSTLTIQRTQQEDSAVYLCASTPQGGPYEQYFGPGTRLTVT.

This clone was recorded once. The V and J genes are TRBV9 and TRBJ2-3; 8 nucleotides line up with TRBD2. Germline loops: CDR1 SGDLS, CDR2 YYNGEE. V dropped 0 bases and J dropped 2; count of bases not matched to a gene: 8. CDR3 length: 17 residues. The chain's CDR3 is CASSVEVAGGPTDTQYF. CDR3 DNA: TGTGCCAGCAGCGTAGAGGTCGCGGGAGGTCCCACAGATACGCAGTATTTT.

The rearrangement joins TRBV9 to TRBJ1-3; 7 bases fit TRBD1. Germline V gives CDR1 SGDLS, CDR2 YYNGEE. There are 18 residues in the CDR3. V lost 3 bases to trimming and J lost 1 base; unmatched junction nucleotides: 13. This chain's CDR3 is CASSGPGTVALSGNTIYF. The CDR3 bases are TGTGCCAGCAGCGGTCCCGGGACAGTAGCCCTATCTGGAAACACCATATATTTT.

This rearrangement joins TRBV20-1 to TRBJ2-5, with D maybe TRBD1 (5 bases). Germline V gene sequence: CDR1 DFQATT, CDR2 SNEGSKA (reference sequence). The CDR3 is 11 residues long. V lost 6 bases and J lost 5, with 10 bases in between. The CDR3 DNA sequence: TGCAGTGCCCGAAAGGGGGAGACCCAGTACTTC. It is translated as CSARKGETQYF.

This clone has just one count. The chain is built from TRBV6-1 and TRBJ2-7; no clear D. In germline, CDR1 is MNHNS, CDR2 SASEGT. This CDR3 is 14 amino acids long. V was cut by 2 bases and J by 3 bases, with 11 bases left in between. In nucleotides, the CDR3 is TGTGCCAGCAGTGAACAACGACAATACTACGAGCAGTACTTC. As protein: CASSEQRQYYEQYF.

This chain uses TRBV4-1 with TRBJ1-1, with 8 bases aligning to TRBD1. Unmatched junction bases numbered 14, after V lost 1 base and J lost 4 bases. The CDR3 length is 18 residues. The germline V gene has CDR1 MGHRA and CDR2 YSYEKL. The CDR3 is CASSQGPVTGTGVTEAFF. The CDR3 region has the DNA TGCGCCAGCAGCCAAGGTCCGGTAACCGGGACAGGCGTCACTGAAGCTTTCTTT.